This T cell receptor beta chain is from a study of cytomegalovirus exposure and HLA in healthy donors. Study-level results: Cytomegalovirus status was reportedly diagnosed by the classifier with high specificity and sensitivity. TCR beta chain V- and J-gene trimming was linked, in a later analysis, to a missense variant in DCLRE1C. Later analysis showed TCR association rates varying by HLA locus, highest for DRB1 and lowest for HLA-C. In a later analysis, a genetic analysis reported fewer productive-TCR N-insertions in an Asian-associated ancestry cluster than the cohort average.

PCR employed 60 Vbeta and 13 Jbeta primers. Here immunoSEQ multiplex PCR was the method, and the copy in TCRdb shows in-frame clones only, minus some. The sample table sets out around 150,000 clones. J was trimmed by 1 base and V by 4 bases; bases with no gene match: 5. Germline V lookup: CDR1 SGHVS, CDR2 FNYEAQ. The CDR3 consists of 18 residues. Points on this clone: Antigen unknown.

The genes are TRBV7-6 and TRBJ2-6, with 12 bases lining up with TRBD1. What was sequenced was PBMCs. The sequence came from a man between 35 and 55 years old in good health and CMV-seronegative. The CDR3 region is CASSWGQGAYSGANVLTF. CDR3 nucleotides: TGTGCCAGCAGCTGGGGACAGGGGGCATATTCTGGGGCCAACGTCCTGACTTTC.